This T cell receptor (beta chain) was sequenced for a study of metastatic and nonmetastatic thyroid tumors. Overall study findings and caveats: Within blood and tumor, benign nodules reportedly had significantly lower TCR beta diversity than malignant thyroid tumors did.

Germline CDR1 and CDR2: KGHDR and SFDVKD. The CDR3 runs to 16 residues. V shed 7 bases and J 8 bases; nucleotides not matched to a gene: 18. TCRdb reanalyzed the PCR reads with MiXCR. The data show around 22,000 clones, around 20% seen once. By sample fraction, this clone is medium-sized. Its matching antigen is unknown. Thyroid surgery took place with no prior treatment in any patient. The TCR comes from a male donor with papillary thyroid cancer or a benign thyroid nodule (not recorded which). Some clones in this sample may be carry-over from other donors' samples. The material sequenced was blood. The chain uses TRBV24-1 and TRBJ1-2, with TRBD1 matching 7 bases. DNA of the CDR3: TGTGCCACCAGCGCGGGGGGGAGACAGGGCATGGAAGGCTACACCTTC. It is translated as CATSAGGRQGMEGYTF.